The 22 T cell receptor beta chains below were found in one sample sequenced in a study of cytomegalovirus exposure and HLA in healthy donors (dated by TCRdb to 2015 to 2018). The method was the immunoSEQ multiplex PCR assay. In TCRdb, the immuneACCESS table is reduced to in-frame sequences with V and J assigned. These tables do not hold every clone; where another copy was compared, an unresolved V gene accounts for under half, and the others remain unexplained. The sample table lists 150,000 to 200,000 clones, around 82% of them with a count of one. The ten largest clonotypes hold 2.5% to 3% of the sample. Sequencing used PBMCs. These receptors were collected from a woman in her late teens or twenties in good health and CMV-seropositive.

V is TRBV7-8 and J is TRBJ2-7; 10 bases align to TRBD2. Trimming at V came to 4 bases and at J to 4 bases, leaving 7 bases not matched to a gene. Germline-derived CDR1 and CDR2 are SGHVS and FQNEAQ. This CDR3 has 15 amino acids. CDR3 bases: TGTGCCAGCAGCTCAAGCCCTAGCGGGGGTTACGAGCAGTACTTC. It encodes CASSSSPSGGYEQYF.

The V gene is TRBV5-6, the J gene TRBJ2-1; unclear D gene. V was cut by 0 bases and J by 8 bases, with 6 bases left in between. Germline V lookup: CDR1 SGHDT, CDR2 YYEEEE. The CDR3 spans 12 residues. The CDR3 nucleotides are TGTGCCAGCAGCTTGGTTCGGGATGAGCAGTTCTTC. Amino acid sequence: CASSLVRDEQFF.

This sequence joins TRBV5-4 and TRBJ2-5; TRBD2 matches 12 bases. The J segment lost 1 base and the V segment lost 4 bases, leaving 2 bases of the junction unmatched. Looked up from germline, CDR1 is SGHNT and CDR2 is YYREEE (reference sequence). The CDR3 contains 15 residues. The CDR3 DNA reads as TGTGCCAGCAGCCGGACTAGCGGGGTCCAAGAGACCCAGTACTTC. Its translation is CASSRTSGVQETQYF. The full variable domain, with the rest looked up from reference TRBV5-4 and TRBJ2-5, is ETGVTQSPTHLIKTRGQQVTLRCSSQSGHNTVSWYQQALGQGPQFIFQYYREEENGRGNFPPRFSGLQFPNYSSELNVNALELDDSALYLCASSRTSGVQETQYFGPGTRLLVL.

The chain recombines TRBV20-1 with TRBJ1-6; the D gene is possibly TRBD1 (6 bases). The germline V gene has CDR1 DFQATT and CDR2 SNEGSKA (reference sequence). Trimming took 5 bases from V and 14 from J, leaving 10 bases between them. The CDR3 runs to 10 residues. CDR3 sequence reads: CSASGDTLHF. As DNA, the CDR3 is TGCAGTGCTTCAGGGGATACCCTCCACTTT.

The chain couples TRBV7-9 to TRBJ2-2, with 7 bases that match TRBD1. The trim removed 1 base at V and 2 bases at J, leaving 7 bases unmatched. Germline V gene lookup returns CDR1 SEHNR and CDR2 FQNEAQ (reference sequence). CDR3 length: 17 amino acids. This CDR3 is CASSLGAGTDNTGELFF. CDR3 in DNA: TGTGCCAGCAGCTTAGGGGCCGGGACAGATAACACCGGGGAGCTGTTTTTT.

The chain is built from TRBV5-4 and TRBJ1-1; 7 bases align to TRBD1. CDR1 SGHNT and CDR2 YYREEE come from the germline V gene (reference sequence). The trim removed 3 bases at V and 9 bases at J, leaving 14 bases unmatched. This CDR3 comprises 15 residues. CDR3 residues: CASSYVQGPQGKAFF. The CDR3 nucleotides read TGTGCCAGCAGCTATGTACAGGGGCCCCAGGGTAAAGCTTTCTTT.

V usage is TRBV7-2 and J usage is TRBJ2-7, with D possibly TRBD1 on 6 matching bases. Germline CDR1 SGHTA, CDR2 FQGNSA. The V end was cut by 5 bases, the J end by 5 bases, with 16 bases between. This CDR3 is 14 amino acids long. The CDR3 coding sequence is TGTGCCAGCAGCCGCCGACAGGTCTTCGACGAGCAGTACTTC. Amino acid sequence: CASSRRQVFDEQYF. Full variable domain (rest looked up from reference TRBV7-2 and TRBJ2-7): GAGVSQSPSNKVTEKGKDVELRCDPISGHTALYWYRQSLGQGLEFLIYFQGNSAPDKSGLPSDRFSAERTGGSVSTLTIQRTQQEDSAVYLCASSRRQVFDEQYFGPGTRLTVT.

V and J are TRBV4-1 and TRBJ1-1; 9 bases are a match to TRBD1. The CDR3 has 17 residues. Germline-derived CDR1 and CDR2 are MGHRA and YSYEKL. After removal of 5 bases from V and 6 bases from J, the junction contained 16 bases not matched to a gene. The CDR3 DNA follows: TGCGCCAGCAGCTTCCCCCCGGGGACAGGGAAACGAGCTGAAGCTTTCTTT. Encoded protein: CASSFPPGTGKRAEAFF.

This rearrangement joins TRBV5-4 to TRBJ1-4, with D tentatively TRBD1 (6 bases). Germline CDR1 and CDR2: SGHNT and YYREEE (reference sequence). Trimming stripped 4 bases from V and 7 bases from J, with 20 bases between. This CDR3 comprises 16 residues. CDR3 residues: CASSQAGQSVSEKLFF. The CDR3 bases are TGTGCCAGCAGCCAAGCCGGACAGTCTGTGAGTGAAAAACTGTTTTTT.

This chain connects TRBV6-4 to TRBJ2-7; a weak D match, TRBD2 (7 bases). Between the trimmed V and J ends, which lost 10 bases and 3 bases, there was a span of 13 bases. CDR1 and CDR2 from the germline V gene are MRHNA and SNTAGT. The CDR3 sequence is 12 residues long. This CDR3 reads CATAGAHYEQYF. CDR3 nucleotide sequence: TGTGCCACGGCGGGGGCGCACTACGAGCAGTACTTC.

The rearrangement links TRBV18 to TRBJ1-2; D not resolved. Germline V CDR1 and CDR2: KGHSH, LQKENI. The length of the CDR3 is 14 residues. The V and J ends lost 4 bases and 4 bases respectively, with 13 bases between them. The CDR3 DNA sequence: TGTGCCAGCTCACTCACAACAGATATCTATGGCTACACCTTC. Protein: CASSLTTDIYGYTF.

The V call is TRBV18, the J call TRBJ2-5; 8 bases align to TRBD1. V dropped 3 bases and J dropped 5; count of bases not matched to a gene: 11. The CDR3 spans 16 residues. Germline CDR1 and CDR2: KGHSH and LQKENI. CDR3 sequence reads: CASSPDLQGEFETQYF. The CDR3 DNA reads TGTGCCAGCTCACCCGACCTACAGGGGGAGTTTGAGACCCAGTACTTC.

The chain has TRBV6-1 and TRBJ1-1, with a weak D call TRBD1 (6 bases). Looked up from germline, CDR1 is MNHNS and CDR2 is SASEGT. V was trimmed by 4 bases and J by 11 bases, leaving 20 bases between them. CDR3 length: 14 residues. The CDR3 loop reads CASSGNLGWGLAFF. CDR3 coding DNA: TGTGCCAGCAGTGGCAACCTAGGCTGGGGGCTGGCTTTCTTT.

The rearrangement uses TRBV10-3 and TRBJ1-5; D remains unclear. Between the trimmed V and J ends, which lost 3 bases and 1 base, there was a span of 16 bases. The germline gives CDR1 ENHRY, CDR2 SYGVKD. This CDR3 spans 17 amino acids. The CDR3 DNA sequence: TGTGCCATCAGTGACGGGATCCCAAGGGAAAGCAATCAGCCCCAGCATTTT. Its translation: CAISDGIPRESNQPQHF.

This CDR3 is CASTQLGRGPGNTIYF. The CDR3 DNA follows: TGTGCCAGCACCCAATTGGGGCGGGGGCCTGGAAACACCATATATTTT. The rearrangement joins TRBV6-6 to TRBJ1-3, with D perhaps TRBD1 (6 bases). The CDR3 totals 16 residues. V lost 7 bases to trimming and J lost 2 bases, with 18 bases between them. In germline, CDR1 is MNHNY, CDR2 SVGAGI (reference sequence).

The rearrangement links TRBV5-1 to TRBJ2-3; 12 nucleotides agree with TRBD2. The CDR3 length is 15 residues. After removal of 5 bases from V and 6 bases from J, the junction contained 7 bases not matched to a gene. CDR1 SGHRS and CDR2 YFSETQ come from the germline V gene. DNA for the CDR3: TGCGCCAGCAGGCGGACTAGCGGGGAAGGTGATACGCAGTATTTT. Protein: CASRRTSGEGDTQYF.

The J gene is TRBJ2-7, the V gene TRBV7-9; 12 bases are a match to TRBD1. J lost 4 bases, V lost 5 bases, and 18 bases had no gene match. The CDR3 is 19 residues long. Germline V gives CDR1 SEHNR, CDR2 FQNEAQ (reference sequence). CDR3 loop: CASSPSTLQPGQGAYEQYF. CDR3 DNA: TGTGCCAGCAGCCCCTCAACCCTTCAACCGGGACAGGGGGCGTACGAGCAGTACTTC.

The chain has TRBV29-1 and TRBJ2-4; the match to TRBD1 covers 8 bases. The CDR3 extends over 12 amino acids. Trimming removed 2 bases from V and 11 bases from J; junction bases left unmatched: 5. The germline CDR1 and CDR2 sequences are SQVTM and ANQGSEA. The CDR3 DNA follows: TGCAGCGTTGAAAGCAGGGGGCGGCTTCAGTACTTC. Translation: CSVESRGRLQYF.

The rearrangement joins TRBV4-2 to TRBJ1-2; a weak D match, TRBD1 (6 bases). This CDR3 region has 14 residues. Trimming pared 5 bases from V and 6 bases from J, leaving 16 bases between. CDR1 is LGHNA and CDR2 is YNFKEQ in the germline V gene. This CDR3 reads CASSGGAAGDGYTF. The CDR3 DNA reads TGTGCCAGCAGCGGGGGGGCGGCAGGGGATGGCTACACCTTC.

This rearrangement joins TRBV11-2 to TRBJ1-6; TRBD1 matches at 9 bases. Losses at the gene ends were 5 bases for V and 0 bases for J; bases not matched to a gene: 11. The CDR3 length is 19 residues. CDR1 and CDR2 from the germline V gene are SGHAT and FQNNGV. The CDR3 spells CASSPLWGQGDSYNSPLHF. DNA of the CDR3: TGTGCCAGCAGCCCTTTATGGGGACAGGGCGACTCCTATAATTCACCCCTCCACTTT.

V and J are TRBV5-1 and TRBJ1-3; D is undetermined. V lost 4 bases to trimming and J lost 1 base, with 12 bases between them. Germline CDR1 is SGHRS and CDR2 is YFSETQ. The CDR3 totals 15 residues. The DNA of the CDR3 is TGCGCCAGCAGCGTGACTGGGTTGTCTGGAAACACCATATATTTT. It translates to CASSVTGLSGNTIYF.

The chain uses TRBV12-5 and TRBJ2-7; 9 nucleotides agree with TRBD2. Looked up from germline, CDR1 is LGHNT and CDR2 is FRNRAP. The CDR3 consists of 15 residues. Trimming cost V 4 bases and J 2 bases; bases outside gene matches: 6. Written as DNA, the CDR3 is TGTGCTAGTGGTTCCCCTAGCGGGGAGACCTACGAGCAGTACTTC. Its translation: CASGSPSGETYEQYF.